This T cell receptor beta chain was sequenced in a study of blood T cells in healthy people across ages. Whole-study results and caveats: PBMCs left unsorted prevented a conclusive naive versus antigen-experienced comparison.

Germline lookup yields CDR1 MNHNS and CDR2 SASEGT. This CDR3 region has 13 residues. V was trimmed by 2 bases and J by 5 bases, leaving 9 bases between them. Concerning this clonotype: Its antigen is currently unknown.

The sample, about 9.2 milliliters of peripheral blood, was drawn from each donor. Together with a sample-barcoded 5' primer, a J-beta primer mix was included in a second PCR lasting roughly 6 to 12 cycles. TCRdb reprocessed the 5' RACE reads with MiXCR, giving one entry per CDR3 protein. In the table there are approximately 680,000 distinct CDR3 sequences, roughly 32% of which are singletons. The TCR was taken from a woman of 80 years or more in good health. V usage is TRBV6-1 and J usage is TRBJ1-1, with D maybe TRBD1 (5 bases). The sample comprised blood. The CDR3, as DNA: TGTGCCAGCAGTGAATGGGGGGATACTGAAGCTTTCTTT. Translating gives CASSEWGDTEAFF.